The sequence of this TCR beta chain was determined in a study of blood T cell repertoires in COVID-19. Study-wide context: Sources were T cells, B-cell-depleted T cells, or PBMCs; the material itself was cDNA or gDNA.

In the authors' workflow: Reference gene primer amplification gave nucleated cell count estimates. Sequencing was performed with immunoSEQ multiplex PCR; in TCRdb, only in-frame clones are kept and a portion is missing. V, J and clone size derive from that table, while D and trimming were established from the DNA sequence. The data show approximately 110,000 clones, roughly two thirds seen once. CDR1 and CDR2 from the germline V gene are MGHDK and SYGVNS. Trimming pared 4 bases from V and 4 bases from J, leaving 13 bases between. The CDR3 length is 14 residues. The chain employs TRBV25-1 and TRBJ1-2; D is unclear. The sequenced sample was peripheral blood. This sequence originates from a man at least 80 years old with acute or convalescent COVID-19. The CDR3 loop is CASSGGASVYGYTF. Here the CDR3 DNA reads TGTGCCAGCAGTGGCGGAGCCAGCGTCTATGGCTACACCTTC.